Ten or more counts support the clone carrying this T cell receptor (beta chain). MiXCR was run by TCRdb on the 5' RACE reads, yielding one entry per CDR3 protein. The sample has about 370,000 distinct CDR3 sequences, 28% seen once; the top ten hold about 6%. The CDR3 totals 13 residues. Deletions cut 1 base from V and 8 bases from J, with 11 bases between. The germline V gene encodes CDR1 LGHNT and CDR2 FRNRAP. These data originate in a study of identical twins' blood T cells. This chain joins TRBV12-5 and TRBJ1-1; perhaps TRBD1 as D (5 bases). The sequence came from a woman aged 18-49 years in good health. The sequencing sample was made of PBMCs. DNA of the CDR3: TGTGCTAGTGGTTTGGCTTGGGGCCGAGAAGCTTTCTTT. As protein: CASGLAWGREAFF. Based on the CDR3 plus reference TRBV12-5 and TRBJ1-1, the full variable domain is DARVTQTPRHKVTEMGQEVTMRCQPILGHNTVFWYRQTMMQGLELLAYFRNRAPLDDSGMPKDRFSAEMPDATLATLKIQPSEPRDSAVYFCASGLAWGREAFFGQGTRLTVV.